This entry describes one T cell receptor beta chain. Antigen specificity is unknown. Only in-frame clones appear in the TCRdb table, and some are missing; sequencing was by immunoSEQ multiplex PCR. The sample lists around 140,000 clones, roughly 90% occurring once. The time point is: baseline pretreatment blood. Treatment: 15 Gy SBRT to primary tumor, nephrectomy 4 weeks later. This renal cell carcinoma was of the clear cell type. There are 14 residues in the CDR3. Germline CDR1 and CDR2: KGHSH and LQKENI. The junction had 2 bases not matched to a gene; V was cut back by 3 bases and J by 4 bases. This record belongs to a study of radiation and T cells in renal cell carcinoma. Turning to the study itself: Nephrectomy followed 15 Gy stereotactic body radiation by 4 weeks. Study findings and constraints: Top tumor clonotypes rose in blood 2 weeks post-radiation, then contracted.

V usage is TRBV18 and J usage is TRBJ2-2; 7 positions agree with TRBD1. Sequences were derived from blood, sampled from a patient whose treatment included radiotherapy and nephrectomy. This sequence originates from a woman in her 70s with renal cell carcinoma. CDR3 sequence reads: CASSPSGGTGELFF. The CDR3 bases are TGTGCCAGCTCACCTTCAGGGGGCACCGGGGAGCTGTTTTTT. The full variable domain, with the rest looked up from reference TRBV18 and TRBJ2-2, is NAGVMQNPRHLVRRRGQEARLRCSPMKGHSHVYWYRQLPEEGLKFMVYLQKENIIDESGMPKERFSAEFPKEGPSILRIQQVVRGDSAAYFCASSPSGGTGELFFGEGSRLTVL.